This entry lists 17 T cell receptor beta chains sequenced from one sample in a study of metastatic and nonmetastatic thyroid tumors (dated by TCRdb to 2018 to 2021). Before undergoing thyroid surgery, none of the patients had been given any kind of treatment. The library was obtained by PCR. The sequencer was an Illumina HiSeq 4000. Starting from the raw public reads, TCRdb applied fastp trimming at Q25, assembled clones with MiXCR and retained in-frame beta chains. The sample table contains about 39,000 clones; only one count was recorded for approximately 20% of them. The ten biggest clones cover roughly an eighth of the sample. The specimen sequenced was tumor tissue. The receptors here all came from a female donor with papillary thyroid cancer or a benign thyroid nodule (not recorded which). Some clones in this sample may be carry-over from other donors' samples.

A note on this clone: At one of its ends the junction is not consistent with the germline gene, which may arise from a read error. This chain connects TRBV7-2 to TRBJ2-5; possibly TRBD2 for D (5 bases). CDR1 and CDR2 from the germline V gene are SGHTA and FQGNSA. The CDR3 runs 15 residues. CDR3 nucleotides: TGTGCCAGCAGTTTAGCGTGTCCTCGAGGGGAGACCCAGTACTTC. Encoded protein: CASSLACPRGETQYF. Complete variable domain (other parts from reference TRBV7-2 and TRBJ2-5): GAGVSQSPSNKVTEKGKDVELRCDPISGHTALYWYRQSLGQGLEFLIYFQGNSAPDKSGLPSDRFSAERTGGSVSTLTIQRTQQEDSAVYLCASSLACPRGETQYFGPGTRLLVL.

The rearrangement links TRBV4-1 to TRBJ2-7, with 13 bases identical to TRBD2. After removal of 5 bases from V and 5 bases from J, the junction contained 3 bases not matched to a gene. CDR1 and CDR2 from the germline V gene are MGHRA and YSYEKL. The CDR3 spans 14 residues. In nucleotides, the CDR3 is TGCGCCAGCAGCGCCGGGACTAGCGGGAACGAGCAGTACTTC. The encoded protein is CASSAGTSGNEQYF.

There are many counts of this clone. The chain links TRBV6-2 or TRBV6-3 to TRBJ2-1, with D possibly TRBD1 on 6 matching bases. Germline-derived CDR1 and CDR2 are MNHEY and SVGEGT. V lost 5 bases and J 9 bases, leaving 14 bases between the germline ends. The CDR3 spans 13 residues. The CDR3 is CASSQGGNFEQFF. CDR3 nucleotide sequence: TGTGCCAGCAGTCAAGGGGGAAACTTTGAGCAGTTCTTC.

This clone was observed many times. One junction end does not reproduce the germline sequence, and a read error may be involved. Other nucleotide sequences from this sample produce the same CDR3. The V and J genes are TRBV11-2 and TRBJ1-4, with 7 bases identical to TRBD1. This CDR3 comprises 14 residues. CDR1 is SGHAT and CDR2 is FQNNGV in the germline V gene. This chain's CDR3 is CASSSLRGDEKLFF. Here the CDR3 DNA reads TGCGCCAGCAGCTCCCTCAGGGGGGACGAAAAACTGTTTTTT.

Points on this clone: This may stem from a read error, because a much larger clone lies one nucleotide away. The chain uses TRBV2 and TRBJ2-7, with D perhaps matching TRBD2 (6 bases). V gave up 2 bases and J gave up 5 bases, with 19 bases separating them. Germline loops: CDR1 SNHLY, CDR2 FYNNEI. This CDR3 is built from 16 residues. The CDR3 DNA sequence: TGTGCCAGCAGTGAACGGCGGGGAATCGGGGCCAACGAGCAGTACTTC. Translated: CASSERRGIGANEQYF. Complete variable domain (other parts from reference TRBV2 and TRBJ2-7): EPEVTQTPSHQVTQMGQEVILRCVPISNHLYFYWYRQILGQKVEFLVSFYNNEISEKSEIFDDQFSVERPDGSNFTLKIRSTKLEDSAMYFCASSERRGIGANEQYFGPGTRLTVT.

Many counts were recorded for this clone. Other DNA sequences of this sample code for an identical CDR3. J is TRBJ2-7 and V is TRBV5-1; 7 bases align to TRBD2. The CDR3 extends over 15 amino acids. V lost 5 bases and J lost 2; bases outside the gene matches: 10. The germline V gene encodes CDR1 SGHRS and CDR2 YFSETQ. DNA of the CDR3: TGCGCCAGCAGTCTGGGGGGGTCGGGGGCCTACGAGCAGTACTTC. The encoded protein is CASSLGGSGAYEQYF.

This clone was observed at least ten times. The gene calls are TRBV11-2 and TRBJ2-1; D is possibly TRBD2 (5 bases). The germline V gene has CDR1 SGHAT and CDR2 FQNNGV. V was pared by 2 bases and J by 5 bases, with 13 bases between. This CDR3 is built from 15 residues. The CDR3 coding sequence is TGTGCCAGCAGCTTAACGCGGGCGAGGGACAATGAGCAGTTCTTC. Translating it yields CASSLTRARDNEQFF.

This clone was picked up many times. This chain joins TRBV24-1 and TRBJ1-2; D remains unclear. Trimming stripped 4 bases from V and 1 base from J, with 9 bases between. In germline, CDR1 is KGHDR, CDR2 SFDVKD. There are 14 residues in the CDR3. Here the CDR3 reads CATSESTVNYGYTF. The CDR3 coding sequence is TGTGCCACCAGTGAATCAACAGTTAACTATGGCTACACCTTC.

This clone was counted between two and nine times. This may be a read error, as it is one base from a much larger clone. The rearrangement uses TRBV28 and TRBJ1-3; weak D call: TRBD1 (5 bases). V was clipped by 6 bases and J by 1 base, with 22 bases between them. This CDR3 is built from 18 residues. CDR1 is MDHEN, CDR2 SYDVKM, per germline. In DNA, the CDR3 is TGTGCCAGCAGCACCGGGGGGATCAGCTTAATTTCTGGAAACACCATATATTTT. Protein: CASSTGGISLISGNTIYF.

This clone has at least ten counts. The gene calls are TRBV20-1 and TRBJ1-1; D unresolved. Deletions cut 5 bases from V and 0 bases from J, with 10 bases between. CDR1 and CDR2 from the germline V gene are DFQATT and SNEGSKA (reference sequence). This CDR3 has 13 residues. This CDR3 reads CSAGGFMNTEAFF. The CDR3 bases are TGCAGTGCTGGCGGGTTCATGAACACTGAAGCTTTCTTT.

Remarks on this clone: It is likely a read error, because the conserved phenylalanine at the end of the CDR3 is missing. The genes are TRBV6-1 and TRBJ2-7, with 7 bases matching TRBD1. In germline, CDR1 is MNHNS, CDR2 SASEGT. J lost 9 bases, V lost 6 bases, and 5 bases had no gene match. This CDR3 spans 11 amino acids. The CDR3 DNA sequence: TGTGCCAGCAGGAACAGGACAGGGCAGTACTTA. Encoded protein: CASRNRTGQYL.

This clone was recorded many times. J is TRBJ1-2 and V is TRBV5-5, with 8 bases aligning to TRBD1. The CDR3 covers 15 residues. After removal of 0 bases from V and 4 bases from J, the junction contained 5 bases not matched to a gene. CDR1 is SGHKS and CDR2 is YYEKEE in the germline V gene (reference sequence). The CDR3 here is CASSLEQGALYGYTF. The CDR3 nucleotides are TGTGCCAGCAGCTTGGAGCAGGGGGCTCTCTATGGCTACACCTTC.

This clone was recorded many times. J is TRBJ1-4 and V is TRBV7-9, with 7 bases lining up with TRBD1. CDR3 length equals 14 residues. Germline CDR1 reads SEHNR; CDR2 reads FQNEAQ (reference sequence). The V gene end was trimmed by 5 bases and the J gene end by 7 bases; junction bases not matched to a gene: 7. DNA for the CDR3: TGTGCCAGCAGCCCGGACAGGTTTGGTGAAAAACTGTTTTTT. Translation gives CASSPDRFGEKLFF.

About this clone itself: This specimen includes other DNA sequences encoding the same CDR3. The V and J genes are TRBV5-1 and TRBJ2-2, with 7 bases matching TRBD2. This CDR3 is built from 17 residues. The trim removed 3 bases at V and 0 bases at J, leaving 8 bases unmatched. CDR1 and CDR2 (germline): SGHRS, YFSETQ. CDR3 coding DNA: TGCGCCAGCAGCTGGACTGGCGGGAGTCCGAACACCGGGGAGCTGTTTTTT. Its translation is CASSWTGGSPNTGELFF.

This clone came up a few times. The J gene is TRBJ2-7, the V gene TRBV6-2 or TRBV6-3, with TRBD2 identical over 11 bases. Germline V CDR1 and CDR2: MNHEY, SVGEGT. The CDR3 has 15 amino acids. The ends lost 6 bases at V and 5 bases at J; junction bases unmatched: 9. The CDR3: CASSRKLAGAHEQYF. The DNA for the CDR3 is TGTGCCAGCAGCCGCAAACTAGCGGGAGCCCACGAGCAGTACTTC.

Remarks on this clone: Sequence at one end of the junction differs from germline and may be a read error. This sequence joins TRBV6-2 or TRBV6-3 and TRBJ2-7; D is undetermined. This CDR3 contains 13 residues. Germline V gene sequence: CDR1 MNHEY, CDR2 SVGEGT. The CDR3 bases are TGTGCCAGCAGCGCTTACCCAGGTATCGAGCATTACTTC. It encodes CASSAYPGIEHYF.

As regards this clone: This same CDR3 is encoded by further DNA sequences in the sample. V and J are TRBV4-1 and TRBJ2-7; possibly TRBD2 for D (5 bases). Germline CDR1 reads MGHRA; CDR2 reads YSYEKL. This CDR3 is built from 18 residues. Deletions cut 1 base from V and 2 bases from J, with 21 bases between. The CDR3 coding sequence is TGCGCCAGCAGCCAAGCCCCATTAAGCGGCAGAGTTCCCTACGAGCAGTACTTC. Amino acid sequence: CASSQAPLSGRVPYEQYF.